One sample yielded the 5 T cell receptor beta chains listed below, sequenced in a study of T cells in Graves' hyperthyroidism and ophthalmopathy (dated by TCRdb to 2018 to 2020). The library was prepared using multiplex PCR. Sequencing instrument: Illumina HiSeq 2000. The TCR beta CDR3 regions were amplified from RNA transcripts. A first-round RT-PCR of the TCR CDR3 used the HTBI primer set with the Qiagen OneStep RT-PCR kit. TCRdb reworked the public reads: Q25 trimming with fastp, MiXCR clone assembly, productive beta chains retained. When rows share a CDR3 protein, they turn into one entry using the most common DNA and genes. The sample has under 550,000 distinct CDR3 sequences on record, roughly 13% of them singletons. The ten largest clones represent 5.3% of the sample. The sample comprised blood. The receptors derive from a woman aged 18-29 years with Graves' hyperthyroidism.

Only a few counts were recorded for this clonotype. CDR3 residues: CASAGTSGSTDTQYF. In DNA, the CDR3 is TGTGCCAGCGCTGGGACTAGCGGTAGCACAGATACGCAGTATTTT. The J gene is TRBJ2-3, the V gene TRBV6-4; 11 positions agree with TRBD2. CDR1 is MRHNA, CDR2 SNTAGT, per germline. CDR3 size: 15 residues. The V gene end was trimmed by 8 bases and the J gene end by 0 bases; junction bases not matched to a gene: 4.

The rearrangement joins TRBV5-1 to TRBJ2-3; 9 nucleotides align to TRBD2. The germline V gene encodes CDR1 SGHRS and CDR2 YFSETQ. CDR3 length: 16 amino acids. The J segment lost 2 bases and the V segment lost 3 bases, leaving 7 bases of the junction unmatched. The CDR3 is CASSYSGSGPTDTQYF. The DNA for the CDR3 is TGCGCCAGCAGCTATAGCGGGAGTGGGCCCACAGATACGCAGTATTTT.

The chain employs TRBV7-9 and TRBJ2-7; D unclear. Per the germline V gene, CDR1 is SEHNR and CDR2 is FQNEAQ (reference sequence). This CDR3 has 11 amino acids. The V and J ends lost 2 bases and 7 bases respectively, with 6 bases between them. The CDR3 coding sequence is TGTGCCAGCAGCTTAATCGGGGAGCAGTACTTC. Translation gives CASSLIGEQYF. Using reference TRBV7-9 and TRBJ2-7 for the parts outside the CDR3, the full variable domain is DTGVSQNPRHKITKRGQNVTFRCDPISEHNRLYWYRQTLGQGPEFLTYFQNEAQLEKSRLLSDRFSAERPKGSFSTLEIQRTEQGDSAMYLCASSLIGEQYFGPGTRLTVT.

This clonotype was recorded many times. J is TRBJ2-2 and V is TRBV29-1; D call uncertain. This CDR3 has 13 residues. In germline, CDR1 is SQVTM, CDR2 ANQGSEA. Trimming removed 7 bases from V and 2 bases from J, with 11 bases in between. The CDR3 protein is CSADRLNTGELFF. In DNA form, the CDR3 reads TGCAGCGCGGACCGATTAAACACCGGGGAGCTGTTTTTT.

On this clonotype: A much larger clone sits a single nucleotide away, making a read error possible. The rearrangement links TRBV4-2 to TRBJ1-1; D is ambiguous. Per germline, CDR1 LGHNA and CDR2 YNFKEQ. The CDR3 runs to 13 residues. V was clipped by 4 bases and J by 2 bases, with 8 bases between them. The CDR3 sequence: CASSRTFNTEAFF. The CDR3 DNA sequence: TGTGCCAGCAGCCGCACATTTAACACTGAAGCTTTCTTT.